This T cell receptor (beta chain) was obtained from a study of PD-L1 blockade in urothelial cancer. The time point denotes: peripheral blood 6 weeks after treatment start. Clones were read by immunoSEQ multiplex PCR, and TCRdb kept only the in-frame ones, dropping some. The repertoire holds about 91,000 clones, with over 65% as singletons. The receptor comes from a man aged 70 or older with urothelial cancer. Here the sequenced sample was PBMCs, taken around atezolizumab (anti-PD-L1) treatment.

CDR3 sequence reads: CSVWEPSQTHGELFF. The CDR3 region has the DNA TGCAGCGTATGGGAGCCGTCTCAAACTCACGGGGAGCTGTTTTTT. This chain joins TRBV29-1 and TRBJ2-2; tentative D call: TRBD2 (5 bases). V dropped 6 bases and J dropped 7 bases, with 21 bases sitting between them. The CDR3 has 15 amino acids. Germline CDR1 is SQVTM and CDR2 is ANQGSEA.